A single sample gave rise to the 24 T cell receptor beta chains below, sequenced in a study of blood T cell repertoires in COVID-19. The method was immunoSEQ multiplex PCR; TCRdb's version includes in-frame clones alone and lacks a portion of them. This sample carries some 380,000 clones, approximately 86% of them seen once, and the ten largest clones take approximately 2.1%. Sequenced input: PBMCs or T cells enriched from blood (not recorded which). The receptor source for this set is a woman between 40 and 50 years old with acute COVID-19.

The chain recombines TRBV3-1 (or the pseudogene TRBV3-2) with TRBJ2-1, with D possibly being TRBD1 (5 bases). Between the trimmed V and J ends, which lost 0 bases and 8 bases, there was a span of 14 bases. This CDR3 has 15 residues. CDR1 and CDR2 from the germline V gene are LGHDT and YNNKEL (reference sequence). CDR3 DNA sequence: TGTGCCAGCAGCCAAGAAAGTCAGGGTGACGATGAGCAGTTCTTC. Translation: CASSQESQGDDEQFF.

CDR3: CASSEIPTGIYNSPLHF. CDR3 sequence (DNA): TGTGCCAGCAGTGAAATCCCAACCGGGATCTATAATTCACCCCTCCACTTT. The V call is TRBV6-1, the J call TRBJ1-6, with unresolved D. Trimming cost V 2 bases and J 3 bases, with 14 bases left between them. Germline CDR1 is MNHNS and CDR2 is SASEGT. This CDR3 comprises 17 residues.

V is TRBV29-1 and J is TRBJ2-1; D might be TRBD2 (6 bases). Germline-derived CDR1 and CDR2 are SQVTM and ANQGSEA. CDR3 length: 12 residues. V was shortened by 8 bases and J by 9 bases, with 17 bases between the two germline ends. The CDR3 here is CSPTSISGEQFF. Here the CDR3 DNA reads TGCAGCCCGACTAGTATCTCCGGTGAGCAGTTCTTC.

The V and J genes are TRBV5-1 and TRBJ1-2, with TRBD1 identical over 8 bases. Germline CDR1 is SGHRS and CDR2 is YFSETQ. The CDR3 has 15 amino acids. With 4 bases clipped from V and 4 bases from J, the junction kept 9 bases outside the gene matches. CDR3 loop: CASSPGGVPFYGYTF. The CDR3 nucleotides are TGCGCCAGCAGCCCAGGGGGCGTCCCTTTCTATGGCTACACCTTC.

A few counts support this clone. This chain joins TRBV4-1 and TRBJ2-7; tentatively, D is TRBD2 (6 bases). Trimming left V 1 base short and J 7 bases short, with 17 bases between. The CDR3 runs 15 residues. CDR1 is MGHRA, CDR2 YSYEKL, per germline. CDR3 DNA sequence: TGCGCCAGCAGCCAAGGTGGGAGGATTCTACGAGAGCAGTACTTC. It encodes CASSQGGRILREQYF.

The gene calls are TRBV27 and TRBJ1-2; D remains unclear. V lost 6 bases and J 4 bases, leaving 15 bases between the germline ends. This CDR3 contains 14 residues. The germline gives CDR1 MNHEY, CDR2 SMNVEV (reference sequence). The CDR3 here is CASSPFEGGYGYTF. The CDR3, as DNA: TGTGCCAGCAGCCCCTTCGAGGGCGGCTATGGCTACACCTTC.

The chain recombines TRBV19 with TRBJ1-5; D is unclear. CDR3 length: 12 amino acids. Per germline, CDR1 LNHDA and CDR2 SQIVND (reference sequence). Trimming shortened V by 6 bases and J by 4 bases, and 7 bases separated the two germline ends. The CDR3 sequence: CASRKPNQPQHF. CDR3 bases: TGTGCCAGTAGGAAGCCTAATCAGCCCCAGCATTTT.

The V call is TRBV5-1, the J call TRBJ2-7, with TRBD1 identical over 9 bases. Germline lookup yields CDR1 SGHRS and CDR2 YFSETQ. The ends lost 3 bases at V and 5 bases at J; junction bases unmatched: 6. CDR3 length: 14 amino acids. The CDR3 is CASSSSGTGNEQYF. The CDR3 nucleotides are TGCGCCAGCAGCTCCTCAGGGACAGGGAACGAGCAGTACTTC.

This clone has just one count. The chain has TRBV18 and TRBJ1-2; tentatively, D is TRBD1 (5 bases). The V and J ends lost 2 bases and 7 bases respectively, with 14 bases between them. The CDR3 loop spans 14 amino acids. Germline V CDR1 and CDR2: KGHSH, LQKENI. The CDR3 bases are TGTGCCAGCTCACCAAGTGGCGGGGCAGGTGGCTACACCTTC. Translated: CASSPSGGAGGYTF.

The chain recombines TRBV7-9 with TRBJ1-2; the match to TRBD1 covers 9 bases. In germline, CDR1 is SEHNR, CDR2 FQNEAQ (reference sequence). Trimming cost V 5 bases and J 7 bases; bases outside gene matches: 5. The CDR3 has 13 amino acids. CDR3 nucleotide sequence: TGTGCCAGCAGCCCCGACAGGGGGGCTGGCTACACCTTC. Its protein product is CASSPDRGAGYTF.

About this clone: Additional DNA sequences in this sample encode the identical CDR3. The chain is built from TRBV20-1 and TRBJ2-3, with TRBD2 matching 9 bases. V was clipped by 3 bases and J by 1 base; unmatched bases: 5. Looked up from germline, CDR1 is DFQATT and CDR2 is SNEGSKA (reference sequence). This CDR3 is built from 15 residues. CDR3 DNA sequence: TGCAGTGCTAGTAGTCCTAGCGGGGGCACAGATACGCAGTATTTT. This gives the protein CSASSPSGGTDTQYF.

The V call is TRBV15, the J call TRBJ1-5, with a weak D call TRBD1 (6 bases). This CDR3 comprises 15 residues. The germline CDR1 and CDR2 sequences are LNHNV and YYDKDF (reference sequence). V was trimmed by 3 bases and J by 4 bases, leaving 13 bases between them. This CDR3 is CATSSTPGANQPQHF. The CDR3 DNA sequence: TGTGCCACCAGCAGTACCCCAGGGGCTAATCAGCCCCAGCATTTT.

This sequence joins TRBV18 and TRBJ2-7, with D perhaps TRBD1 (6 bases). This CDR3 spans 14 amino acids. V lost 5 bases to trimming and J lost 6 bases, with 17 bases between them. Germline lookup yields CDR1 KGHSH and CDR2 LQKENI. The CDR3 DNA sequence: TGTGCCAGCTCAGTAGGACAGTTGGGTTCCGAGCAGTACTTC. Protein sequence: CASSVGQLGSEQYF.

The gene calls are TRBV18 and TRBJ2-1; D might be TRBD1 (6 bases). There are 15 residues in the CDR3. V lost 4 bases and J 8 bases, leaving 18 bases between the germline ends. Germline CDR1 reads KGHSH; CDR2 reads LQKENI. CDR3 sequence reads: CASSRGQSLIDEQFF. The CDR3 DNA sequence: TGTGCCAGCTCACGGGGGCAATCCCTCATCGATGAGCAGTTCTTC.

This clone was counted between two and nine times. The chain recombines TRBV7-2 with TRBJ1-5, with D unresolved. Between the trimmed V and J ends, which lost 3 bases and 3 bases, there was a span of 9 bases. Germline V gene lookup returns CDR1 SGHTA and CDR2 FQGNSA. The CDR3 extends over 14 amino acids. CDR3 protein: CASSFSLNNQPQHF. Here the CDR3 DNA reads TGTGCCAGCAGCTTCTCACTCAACAATCAGCCCCAGCATTTT.

This clone was picked up one time. The chain has TRBV7-9 and TRBJ1-2, with 7 bases that match TRBD1. Losses at the gene ends were 1 base for V and 8 bases for J; bases not matched to a gene: 7. The CDR3 covers 14 residues. Germline CDR1 is SEHNR and CDR2 is FQNEAQ (reference sequence). The CDR3 DNA reads TGTGCCAGCAGCTTAGAGGACAGGATGGGAGGCTACACCTTC. Its translation is CASSLEDRMGGYTF.

The chain uses TRBV19 and TRBJ2-1; TRBD2 aligns across 11 bases. V was pared by 3 bases and J by 7 bases, with 2 bases of the junction left unmatched. The germline CDR1 and CDR2 sequences are LNHDA and SQIVND (reference sequence). This CDR3 has 14 residues. CDR3: CASSMTSGVNEQFF. The CDR3 DNA reads TGTGCCAGTAGTATGACTAGCGGGGTGAATGAGCAGTTCTTC.

The chain joins TRBV5-6 to TRBJ2-7; D gene unclear. Trimming took 2 bases from V and 2 from J, leaving 8 bases between them. Per germline, CDR1 SGHDT and CDR2 YYEEEE. The CDR3 contains 13 residues. The CDR3: CASSFSVPYEQYF. The CDR3 DNA reads as TGTGCCAGCAGCTTCTCAGTTCCCTACGAGCAGTACTTC.

This rearrangement joins TRBV11-2 to TRBJ2-4; D is possibly TRBD2 (5 bases). Germline CDR1 SGHAT, CDR2 FQNNGV. The CDR3 is 17 residues long. V lost 6 bases and J 0 bases, leaving 18 bases between the germline ends. CDR3 coding DNA: TGTGCCAGCAGAATCGGCCGGGGTGGCCTAGCCAAAAACATTCAGTACTTC. The encoded protein is CASRIGRGGLAKNIQYF.

The chain has TRBV18 and TRBJ2-2; the D gene is possibly TRBD1 (5 bases). CDR3 length equals 15 residues. V lost 2 bases and J 4 bases, leaving 11 bases between the germline ends. CDR1 KGHSH and CDR2 LQKENI come from the germline V gene. The CDR3: CASSPTARGTGELFF. For the CDR3, the DNA is TGTGCCAGCTCACCAACCGCTAGGGGCACCGGGGAGCTGTTTTTT.

The genes are TRBV11-2 and TRBJ2-6; no clear D gene. The CDR3 has 15 amino acids. In germline, CDR1 is SGHAT, CDR2 FQNNGV. V gave up 5 bases and J gave up 1 base, with 9 bases separating them. The CDR3 sequence is CASSPSPSGANVLTF. In DNA form, the CDR3 reads TGTGCCAGCAGCCCCAGTCCTTCTGGGGCCAACGTCCTGACTTTC.

The V gene is TRBV23-1, the J gene TRBJ1-1; 9 bases are a match to TRBD1. TRBV23-1 is an open reading frame whose function is uncertain. The CDR3 has 16 amino acids. V gave up 2 bases and J gave up 1 base; unmatched junction bases: 5. CDR3 region: CASSQTSTGGNTEAFF. The CDR3 coding sequence is TGCGCCAGCAGTCAAACATCGACAGGGGGGAACACTGAAGCTTTCTTT.

The gene calls are TRBV5-6 and TRBJ2-2, with TRBD2 as a possible D gene (6 bases). This CDR3 has 15 residues. The V and J ends lost 2 bases and 5 bases respectively, with 13 bases between them. The germline V gene has CDR1 SGHDT and CDR2 YYEEEE. The CDR3 bases are TGTGCCAGCAGCTTTCGGGAGCGTCGGACCGGGGAGCTGTTTTTT. It specifies CASSFRERRTGELFF.

The chain employs TRBV5-1 and TRBJ2-2, with 7 bases identical to TRBD1. From germline, CDR1 is SGHRS and CDR2 YFSETQ. V shed 4 bases and J 4 bases; nucleotides not matched to a gene: 7. The CDR3 runs to 15 residues. This CDR3 is CASSIEGAGTGELFF. CDR3 nucleotides: TGCGCCAGCAGCATCGAGGGGGCAGGCACCGGGGAGCTGTTTTTT.